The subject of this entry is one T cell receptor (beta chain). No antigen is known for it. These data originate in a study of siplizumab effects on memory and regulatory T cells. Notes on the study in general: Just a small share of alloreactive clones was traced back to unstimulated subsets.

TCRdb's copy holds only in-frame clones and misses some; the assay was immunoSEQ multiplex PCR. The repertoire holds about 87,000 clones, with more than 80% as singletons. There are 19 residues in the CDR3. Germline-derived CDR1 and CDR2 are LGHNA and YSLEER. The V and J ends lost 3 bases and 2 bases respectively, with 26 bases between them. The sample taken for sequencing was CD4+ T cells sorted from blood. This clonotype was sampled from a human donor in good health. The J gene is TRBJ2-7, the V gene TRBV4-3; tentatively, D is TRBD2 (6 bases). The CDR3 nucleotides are TGCGCCAGCAGCCAGGAGTTGGTATGGTCTAGCGCCTACACCTACGAGCAGTACTTC. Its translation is CASSQELVWSSAYTYEQYF.